This T cell receptor (beta chain) was sequenced during a study of blood T cell repertoires in COVID-19. The CDR3 has 13 residues. Between the trimmed V and J ends, which lost 8 bases and 1 base, there was a span of 12 bases. The germline V gene has CDR1 GTSNPN and CDR2 SVGIG (reference sequence). Generated by immunoSEQ multiplex PCR, the TCRdb table keeps only in-frame clones and is missing some. The table records about 210,000 clones, around 82% of them present only once. This TCR was sampled from a woman aged 40-49 years with acute or convalescent COVID-19. The chain recombines TRBV30 with TRBJ2-1; tentatively, D is TRBD2 (5 bases). The specimen sequenced was peripheral blood. The CDR3 region has the DNA TGTGCCCAAAAACGGGGTTCCTACAATGAGCAGTTCTTC. Its translation is CAQKRGSYNEQFF.